Following are 29 T cell receptor beta chains from one sample sequenced in a study. MiXCR, run by TCRdb on the 5' RACE reads, gives a single entry per CDR3 protein. The table includes about 60,000 distinct CDR3 sequences, around 30% detected once. The specimen was tumor-infiltrating naive CD4+ T cells sorted from the breast tumor. Subset in this sample: naive CD4+ T cells, CD4+CD45RA+CD25-. The receptors stem from a female donor with breast cancer.

The sample holds many counts of this clonotype. CDR3 sequence (DNA): TGCGCCAGCAGCTTAGGGGGGCAAGAGACCCAGTACTTC. Its protein is CASSLGGQETQYF. The chain carries TRBV5-1 and TRBJ2-5; the D gene could be TRBD1 or TRBD2 (6 bases each). V was pared by 2 bases and J by 2 bases, with 7 bases between. CDR1 and CDR2 (germline): SGHRS, YFSETQ. CDR3 length: 13 amino acids.

In this sample, this clonotype turned up a few times. The V gene is TRBV6-1, the J gene TRBJ1-6, with 9 positions matching TRBD1. V was pared by 6 bases and J by 7 bases, with 4 bases of the junction left unmatched. The germline V gene encodes CDR1 MNHNS and CDR2 SASEGT. This CDR3 has 14 amino acids. The CDR3 DNA reads as TGTGCCAGCAGGGACGGGACAGGGAATTCACCCCTCCACTTT. Its translation: CASRDGTGNSPLHF.

The rearrangement links TRBV3-1 to TRBJ2-5, with TRBD2 matching over 13 bases. Germline lookup yields CDR1 LGHDT and CDR2 YNNKEL (reference sequence). With 4 bases clipped from V and 5 bases from J, the junction kept 4 bases outside the gene matches. The CDR3 loop spans 15 amino acids. The CDR3 DNA is TGTGCCAGCAGCCCGAGGACTAGCGGGGGTGAGACCCAGTACTTC. Encoded protein: CASSPRTSGGETQYF.

The rearrangement uses TRBV6-2 or TRBV6-3 and TRBJ1-2; D unclear. Germline-derived CDR1 and CDR2 are MNHEY and SVGEGT. CDR3 length: 13 amino acids. V was clipped by 7 bases and J by 0 bases, with 9 bases between them. CDR3 coding DNA: TGTGCCAGCACGAATCCCCCTAACTATGGCTACACCTTC. Translated: CASTNPPNYGYTF.

The chain joins TRBV4-3 to TRBJ2-6; D unresolved. The germline V gene has CDR1 LGHNA and CDR2 YSLEER. The CDR3 runs to 17 residues. V lost 0 bases to trimming and J lost 0 bases, with 9 bases between them. CDR3 sequence reads: CASSQEGFSSGANVLTF. The CDR3 nucleotides read TGCGCCAGCAGCCAAGAAGGCTTCAGCTCTGGGGCCAACGTCCTGACTTTC.

This clonotype was recorded many times. V usage is TRBV5-1 and J usage is TRBJ1-6; 8 bases are shared with TRBD1. V gave up 2 bases and J gave up 7 bases; unmatched junction bases: 5. The CDR3 covers 15 residues. In germline, CDR1 is SGHRS, CDR2 YFSETQ. The CDR3 nucleotides read TGCGCCAGCAGCTTACCAGGGACAGGCAATTCACCCCTCCACTTT. Protein: CASSLPGTGNSPLHF.

This clonotype appeared a few times. The rearrangement links TRBV11-2 to TRBJ1-2; D not resolved. The V gene's germline CDR1 is SGHAT and CDR2 FQNNGV. V lost 0 bases and J lost 5, with 10 bases in between. The CDR3 runs 14 residues. CDR3 amino acids: CASSLDLRLYGYTF. The DNA of the CDR3 is TGTGCCAGCAGCTTAGATCTACGATTATATGGCTACACCTTC. The entire variable domain, with the rest obtained from reference TRBV11-2 and TRBJ1-2, is as follows: EAGVAQSPRYKIIEKRQSVAFWCNPISGHATLYWYQQILGQGPKLLIQFQNNGVVDDSQLPKDRFSAERLKGVDSTLKIQPAKLEDSAVYLCASSLDLRLYGYTFGSGTRLTVV.

V gene TRBV4-1 combines with J gene TRBJ2-4; possible D gene TRBD2, 6 bases. Trimming took 1 base from V and 3 from J, leaving 13 bases between them. Germline loops: CDR1 MGHRA, CDR2 YSYEKL. The CDR3 is 16 residues long. The CDR3 region has the DNA TGCGCCAGCAGCCAAGCTGGACTAAGCGGCAAAAACATTCAGTACTTC. It yields the protein CASSQAGLSGKNIQYF.

This clonotype was seen only once. V usage is TRBV7-3 and J usage is TRBJ2-3; 11 bases fit TRBD1. V shed 5 bases, J shed 4 bases, and the junction held 2 bases outside the gene matches. The CDR3 is made up of 14 amino acids. CDR1 SGHTA and CDR2 FQGTGA come from the germline V gene. The CDR3 region has the DNA TGTGCCAGCAGCCGGACAGGGGGCGCAGATACGCAGTATTTT. The encoded protein is CASSRTGGADTQYF.

The gene calls are TRBV5-1 and TRBJ2-7; 7 bases are a match to TRBD1. Germline CDR1 reads SGHRS; CDR2 reads YFSETQ. J gave up 5 bases and V 3 bases, and 11 bases lay outside the gene matches. The CDR3 length is 15 residues. The CDR3 DNA sequence: TGCGCCAGCAGCTGGGACAGCCTTTCACCCAACGAGCAGTACTTC. Its translation is CASSWDSLSPNEQYF.

This clonotype was observed a few times. The gene calls are TRBV12-3 or TRBV12-4 and TRBJ2-1; a possible D gene is TRBD2 (6 bases). The CDR3 sequence is 15 residues long. The V and J ends lost 7 bases and 15 bases respectively, with 28 bases between them. CDR3 sequence reads: CASNPLSGAPSPLFF. In DNA form, the CDR3 reads TGTGCCAGCAACCCGCTTAGCGGAGCCCCTTCACCACTGTTCTTC.

This clonotype was observed a handful of times. The chain combines TRBV4-3 with TRBJ1-5; D not resolved. The length of the CDR3 is 16 residues. Trimming took off 0 bases at V and 0 bases at J, with 9 bases between the two ends. Germline assignment: CDR1 LGHNA and CDR2 YSLEER. CDR3 in DNA: TGCGCCAGCAGCCAAGAGGTCACCTATAGCAATCAGCCCCAGCATTTT. Its protein is CASSQEVTYSNQPQHF.

This clonotype was picked up a small number of times. The gene calls are TRBV12-3 or TRBV12-4 and TRBJ1-1, with D possibly TRBD1 on 5 matching bases. The CDR3 sequence is 17 residues long. Trimming left V 1 base short and J 0 bases short, with 15 bases between. CDR3 region: CASSLEGVGDMNTEAFF. CDR3 bases: TGTGCCAGCAGTTTAGAAGGGGTAGGAGACATGAACACTGAAGCTTTCTTT.

This clonotype was counted a few times. CDR3 protein: CSASRLGATNEKLFF. For the CDR3, the DNA is TGCAGTGCTAGCCGTTTGGGAGCAACTAATGAAAAACTGTTTTTT. This chain joins TRBV20-1 and TRBJ1-4; D is unclear. CDR1 DFQATT and CDR2 SNEGSKA come from the germline V gene (reference sequence). The CDR3 contains 15 residues. The V gene lost 3 bases and the J gene lost 0 bases, with 11 bases spanning the gap.

As regards this clonotype: Here the CDR3 omits its conserved ending phenylalanine or tryptophan, so a read error is the likely source. The genes are TRBV7-2 and TRBJ2-5; D is unresolved. The V end was cut by 1 base, the J end by 2 bases, with 2 bases between. This CDR3 has 12 residues. In germline, CDR1 is SGHTA, CDR2 FQGNSA. The DNA of the CDR3 is TGTGCCAGCAGCTTAGGACAAGAGACCCAGTACCTC. Its protein is CASSLGQETQYL.

This clonotype has ten or more counts. The chain joins TRBV20-1 to TRBJ2-4; D not certain. V lost 6 bases, J lost 5 bases, and 20 bases lay in between. This CDR3 comprises 15 residues. CDR1 and CDR2 from the germline V gene are DFQATT and SNEGSKA (reference sequence). The CDR3, as DNA: TGCAGTGCCCAAGCCCGGCTACTTGCGCAAAACATTCAGTACTTC. This translates into CSAQARLLAQNIQYF.

This CDR3 reads CASSADSGSGQPQHF. The CDR3 DNA reads as TGTGCCAGCAGCGCAGACTCCGGCAGTGGTCAGCCCCAGCATTTT. V and J are TRBV7-2 and TRBJ1-5; D gene unclear. Germline loops: CDR1 SGHTA, CDR2 FQGNSA. The CDR3 runs 15 residues. Trimming took off 5 bases at V and 6 bases at J, with 17 bases between the two ends.

The sample holds a few counts of this clonotype. The V call is TRBV6-2 or TRBV6-3, the J call TRBJ2-7; 8 bases match TRBD2. V trimming: 6 bases; J trimming: 9 bases; junction bases outside the gene matches: 28. Germline V gene sequence: CDR1 MNHEY, CDR2 SVGEGT. This CDR3 contains 19 residues. As DNA, the CDR3 is TGTGCCAGCAGACCCGACGCCGCGGCGGGACTAGATCCTACGATTGTGCAGTACTTC. This encodes CASRPDAAAGLDPTIVQYF.

This clonotype was observed a handful of times. The V and J genes are TRBV27 and TRBJ2-1; D unclear. The ends were cut back, 2 bases at V and 5 bases at J, with 7 bases in the middle. CDR1 MNHEY and CDR2 SMNVEV come from the germline V gene (reference sequence). The CDR3 extends over 13 amino acids. CDR3 loop: CASSLARDNEQFF. CDR3 sequence (DNA): TGTGCCAGCAGTTTAGCCAGAGACAATGAGCAGTTCTTC.

This clonotype appeared a few times. This chain connects TRBV7-2 to TRBJ2-3; 7 nucleotides match TRBD2. V trimming: 5 bases; J trimming: 6 bases; junction bases outside the gene matches: 8. The CDR3 has 14 residues. Per germline, CDR1 SGHTA and CDR2 FQGNSA. CDR3: CASSAGLFPDTQYF. The CDR3 DNA reads as TGTGCCAGCAGCGCGGGACTATTCCCCGATACGCAGTATTTT. The full variable domain, with the rest looked up from reference TRBV7-2 and TRBJ2-3, is GAGVSQSPSNKVTEKGKDVELRCDPISGHTALYWYRQSLGQGLEFLIYFQGNSAPDKSGLPSDRFSAERTGGSVSTLTIQRTQQEDSAVYLCASSAGLFPDTQYFGPGTRLTVL.

The chain is built from TRBV25-1 and TRBJ1-2; D unclear. CDR1 and CDR2 (germline): MGHDK, SYGVNS. The CDR3 consists of 13 residues. The V gene lost 7 bases and the J gene lost 4 bases, with 13 bases spanning the gap. CDR3 nucleotide sequence: TGTGCCAGCAAGGGAAAAGTGGCCTATGGCTACACCTTC. Its translation is CASKGKVAYGYTF.

The sample holds a few counts of this clonotype. V and J are TRBV14 and TRBJ1-4, with 9 nucleotides matching TRBD1. The CDR3 sequence is 19 residues long. Germline values: CDR1 SGHDN, CDR2 FVKESK. With V trimmed by 1 base and J by 7 bases, 16 bases remained unmatched. The CDR3 DNA reads as TGTGCCAGCAGCCAAGTCGAGGACAGGGGCCGCATTTGGAGTGAAAAACTGTTTTTT. Translated: CASSQVEDRGRIWSEKLFF.

J is TRBJ2-1 and V is TRBV7-2; TRBD2 agrees at 7 bases. The J segment lost 14 bases and the V segment lost 1 base, leaving 8 bases of the junction unmatched. The CDR3 is 13 amino acids. Looked up from germline, CDR1 is SGHTA and CDR2 is FQGNSA. CDR3 sequence (DNA): TGTGCCAGCAGCTTAGATCGTGGCGGGAGCGAGTTCTTC. Encoded protein: CASSLDRGGSEFF.

This clonotype occurred a few times. The chain couples TRBV5-1 to TRBJ1-3; D is perhaps TRBD1 (5 bases). The CDR3 is 17 amino acids. V was trimmed by 0 bases and J by 1 base, leaving 14 bases between them. Germline assignment: CDR1 SGHRS and CDR2 YFSETQ. CDR3 DNA sequence: TGCGCCAGCAGCTTGGCCGGGGACCCGGAGTCTGGAAACACCATATATTTT. This sequence encodes CASSLAGDPESGNTIYF. Looking up the rest from reference TRBV5-1 and TRBJ1-3 gives the full variable domain: KAGVTQTPRYLIKTRGQQVTLSCSPISGHRSVSWYQQTPGQGLQFLFEYFSETQRNKGNFPGRFSGRQFSNSRSEMNVSTLELGDSALYLCASSLAGDPESGNTIYFGEGSWLTVV.

This chain uses TRBV9 with TRBJ2-3; no clear D gene. The CDR3 is 13 residues long. V shed 0 bases and J shed 3 bases, with 5 bases lying between them. Per germline, CDR1 SGDLS and CDR2 YYNGEE. The CDR3: CASSVGATDTQYF. The CDR3 nucleotides read TGTGCCAGCAGCGTAGGGGCTACAGATACGCAGTATTTT.

This chain joins TRBV7-2 and TRBJ1-2; D uncertain. This CDR3 contains 17 residues. The V and J ends lost 5 bases and 2 bases respectively, with 21 bases between them. Germline V lookup: CDR1 SGHTA, CDR2 FQGNSA. The CDR3 sequence is CASSPGPGAFTNYGYTF. DNA for the CDR3: TGTGCCAGCAGCCCGGGTCCCGGCGCCTTCACCAACTATGGCTACACCTTC.

The chain links TRBV6-1 to TRBJ1-2; D is ambiguous. This CDR3 comprises 13 residues. V was pared by 10 bases and J by 5 bases, with 17 bases between. From germline, CDR1 is MNHNS and CDR2 SASEGT. The DNA for the CDR3 is TGTGCCATCAACCAGGAGCGCTGGTATGGCTACACCTTC. This sequence encodes CAINQERWYGYTF.

There are a few counts of this clonotype. The V and J genes are TRBV6-2 or TRBV6-3 and TRBJ2-1; 7 bases agree with TRBD1. V was pared by 6 bases and J by 3 bases, with 11 bases of the junction left unmatched. The germline V gene has CDR1 MNHEY and CDR2 SVGEGT. CDR3 size: 16 residues. The CDR3 spells CASSQHGQGVYNEQFF. DNA for the CDR3: TGTGCCAGCAGCCAACATGGGCAGGGGGTCTACAATGAGCAGTTCTTC.

V and J are TRBV20-1 and TRBJ1-2; D not resolved. Germline CDR1 DFQATT, CDR2 SNEGSKA (reference sequence). V lost 6 bases, J lost 6 bases, and 14 bases lay in between. This CDR3 is built from 12 residues. Here the CDR3 DNA reads TGCAGTGCCAACTCGGCAGTGAATGGCTACACCTTC. This gives the protein CSANSAVNGYTF.